This record covers a single TCR beta chain. The clone's antigen remains unknown. No much larger clone is present one base from it, and per-base qualities are unavailable. The germline V gene gives CDR1 as SGHVS and CDR2 as FQNEAQ. Trimming costs V 1 base and J 1 base, and their ends lie 10 bases apart. The CDR3 covers 15 residues, taking in both the cysteine and the phenylalanine. Just CDR3 DNA is preserved here, 45 bases in frame from base 1. This record comes from a study of shared clonotypes between healthy human individuals (dated by TCRdb to the early 2020s). Concerning the study at large: Two women and three men aged 18 to 49 years were included in the cohort. Per donor, three plates each were used for CD4 naive and CD4 memory, two for CD8 naive, and one for CD8 memory. To estimate repertoire size and how much clonotype sharing occurs between individuals, the study deeply sequenced the blood TCR repertoires of five healthy adults. Different laboratories and diverse techniques were used to prepare libraries and sequence TCR repertoires, to increase sequencing depth and limit assay-specific biases. Leukapheresis yielded between about 0.9 and 10 billion PBMCs per donor. On the study overall, not on this receptor specifically: Incomplete sequencing was indicated by rarefaction of sorted-subset datasets, despite the large sequencing depth. The small number of donors limited the genetic and exposure-history diversity represented. Only blood was sampled, and tissue TCR repertoires likely differ from those in blood. Compared with non-shared clonotypes, clonotypes shared by all four sorted-subset donors had higher generation probabilities. Pairwise subsampling led to the expectation that sequencing depth would affect the degree of clonotype sharing among donors. Roughly 5% of naive CD4, roughly 3.5% of naive CD8, around 2.3% of memory CD4, and 0.4% of memory CD8 clonotypes were shared across several donors. Estimated clonotype richness was generally larger for naive than for memory subsets.

CD8 naive samples were obtained by positive selection for CCR7 among CD45RO-negative cells, yielding a CD45RA+CCR7+ population from which TemRA cells were excluded. Donors were healthy HIV-negative adults with no recently reported acute infections or vaccinations. Every donor was a Caucasian adult living in Nashville, Tennessee, USA. After blood collection by leukapheresis, PBMCs were isolated using Ficoll-Histopaque density gradient centrifugation and then cryopreserved in the vapor phase of liquid nitrogen. Analytical flow cytometry was used to check the purity and quantity of every magnetically sorted T cell population. Genomic DNA was isolated from every sorted fraction and measured by UV absorbance on a Nanodrop 2000c. TCR CDR3 regions were amplified from genomic DNA by multiplex PCR using the deep immunoSEQ assay. For each cell subset, the extracted genomic DNA was distributed evenly across all wells of several immunoSEQ 96-well plates, and each plate served as one replicate. For sorted subsets, each replicate PCR was loaded with 200 to 250 ng genomic DNA, equivalent to approximately 33,000 T cell genomes. The purified libraries were quantified using a Qubit 3.0 fluorometer, sized with a Bioanalyzer 2100, and then quantified again using the KAPA Library Quantification kit. Each immunoSEQ 96-well plate was sequenced on its own single-read 150-cycle Illumina NextSeq 550 flow cell. From the authors' description of their analysis: Because the immunoSEQ output included only junctional sequences and no quality scores, the filtering could not be the same as the filtering used for full-length reads. Sequences were annotated with PyIR, a Python wrapper for IgBLAST v1.9, and V/J genes and CDR3 were assigned using IMGT germline references. Reads were filtered out if the reads had weak V/J assignments (E-value above 1e-6), no CDR3, stop codons, out-of-frame junctions, or ambiguous translated residues. A V3J clonotype was defined by an identical inferred V gene, J gene, and CDR3 amino acid sequence. The percentage overlap between two repertoires was calculated by dividing the number of shared unique clonotypes by the size of the smaller repertoire. Three approaches were used to assess repertoire richness: RTK rarefaction, the Chao1 estimator, and Recon v2.1 estimates of unobserved clonotypes. Generation probabilities were computed with OLGA for all TCRbeta clonotypes obtained by the gDNA method from several donors. Sourced from immuneACCESS, this table was stored by TCRdb with only in-frame sequences that have V and J called. A share of the clones is absent; for the studies checked, an unresolved V gene accounts for under half, and the remainder has no known explanation. V and J calls plus clone size are reproduced from that table; the DNA served to infer D and trimming. For this sample the table gives fewer than 1 million clones, of which approximately 97% were detected only once. The ten most abundant clones make up over 0.2% of the sample.

The sequencing sample was made of naive CD8+ T cells sorted from blood. According to the study, the label for this sample's cell subset or site signals: CD45RA+CCR7+. This sequence uses TRBV7-8 and TRBJ1-1, with no reliable assignment of the D segment. This clonotype originated in a man aged 25 to 45 in good health. The nucleotides read TGTGCCAGCAGCTTAGGTCTGGTTGAGAACACTGAAGCTTTCTTT. Translated, it reads CASSLGLVENTEAFF.